A selection of T cell receptor beta chains follows, all from one sample in a study of beta chain features in type 1 diabetes. Produced via immunoSEQ multiplex PCR; TCRdb's table is partial and in-frame only. The sample has approximately 600,000 clones; about an eighth are singletons. Source material: naive CD4+ T cells from blood. Every receptor here comes from a man aged 25 to 40 with type 1 diabetes. CDR3s include the opening cysteine and the closing phenylalanine or tryptophan. The order of the fields is J gene, D gene, clone size, V gene, CDR3 protein, CDR3 DNA. A D gene is named only where the DNA matches it firmly. Clone size is given for some rows only: seen once, a few or many times, or a class if the clone is expanded.

TRBJ2-1,-,-,TRBV25-1,CASSPGAGYNEQFF,TGTGCCAGCAGCCCCGGGGCCGGGTACAATGAGCAGTTCTTC
TRBJ2-3,TRBD1,-,TRBV2,CATRQGVSDTQYF,TGTGCCACCAGACAGGGCGTTTCAGATACGCAGTATTTT
TRBJ2-7,TRBD1,few,TRBV27,CASRRQGQNYEQYF,TGTGCCAGCAGACGTCAGGGACAGAACTACGAGCAGTACTTC
TRBJ1-4,-,-,TRBV27,CASSHYGMGGEKLFF,TGTGCCAGCAGTCATTATGGGATGGGGGGTGAAAAACTGTTTTTT
TRBJ1-5,-,-,TRBV11-1,CASSLAQNQPQHF,TGTGCCAGCAGCTTAGCACAAAATCAGCCCCAGCATTTT
TRBJ2-5,TRBD2,-,TRBV7-2,CASSLGRGGVNRETQYF,TGTGCCAGCAGCTTAGGGCGGGGAGGGGTTAACCGAGAGACCCAGTACTTC
TRBJ2-1,TRBD1,few,TRBV7-2,CASTLGQGLYNEQFF,TGTGCCAGCACTTTGGGACAGGGACTTTACAATGAGCAGTTCTTC
TRBJ1-2,-,-,TRBV7-9,CASSLAGTISNYGYTF,TGTGCCAGCAGCTTAGCGGGGACAATTTCTAACTATGGCTACACCTTC
TRBJ1-5,-,few,TRBV29-1,CSVLELDSNQPQHF,TGCAGCGTACTAGAGCTTGATAGCAATCAGCCCCAGCATTTT
TRBJ2-3,TRBD2,few,TRBV7-2,CASSRTSGQRDTQYF,TGTGCCAGCAGCCGGACTAGCGGGCAAAGGGATACGCAGTATTTT
TRBJ2-7,TRBD2,-,TRBV5-4,CASSSIAGLSYEQYF,TGTGCCAGCAGCTCGATAGCGGGTCTATCCTACGAGCAGTACTTC
TRBJ2-5,TRBD2,-,TRBV7-2,CASSLPGGASETQYF,TGTGCCAGCAGCTTACCCGGGGGGGCTTCAGAGACCCAGTACTTC
TRBJ2-3,-,few,TRBV18,CASSPGDRDTQYF,TGTGCCAGCTCACCCGGAGACAGGGATACGCAGTATTTT
TRBJ2-7,TRBD2,few,TRBV30,CAWSVPSGNSYEQYF,TGTGCCTGGAGTGTACCTAGCGGGAACTCCTACGAGCAGTACTTC
TRBJ1-3,-,few,TRBV7-9,CASSVTAGTSGNTIYF,TGTGCCAGCAGCGTAACCGCAGGGACCTCTGGAAACACCATATATTTT
TRBJ2-2,-,-,TRBV4-3,CASSPSNTGELFF,TGCGCCAGCAGCCCGTCGAACACCGGGGAGCTGTTTTTT
TRBJ2-6,TRBD1,-,TRBV4-2,CASSHSSDRGTGANVLTF,TGTGCCAGCAGCCACTCCTCCGACAGGGGAACTGGGGCCAACGTCCTGACTTTC
TRBJ2-2,-,-,TRBV25-1,CASSEDRSPGPRLGELFF,TGTGCCAGCAGTGAGGATCGCTCCCCGGGACCTCGTTTAGGGGAGCTGTTTTTT
TRBJ2-6,-,-,TRBV6-5,CASSYSRPSGANVLTF,TGTGCCAGCAGTTACTCTCGCCCCTCTGGGGCCAACGTCCTGACTTTC
TRBJ2-7,-,few,TRBV20-1,CSAFSNEQYF,TGCAGTGCTTTTAGTAACGAGCAGTACTTC
TRBJ1-6,-,-,TRBV9,CASSLNGGINNSPLHF,TGTGCCAGCAGCCTTAACGGGGGTATCAATAATTCACCCCTCCACTTT
TRBJ1-1,-,-,TRBV7-2,CASSGIRGNTEAFF,TGTGCCAGCAGCGGGATCAGGGGGAACACTGAAGCTTTCTTT
TRBJ2-6,-,few,TRBV9,CASSPTATAAGANVLTF,TGTGCCAGCAGCCCAACGGCCACAGCGGCTGGGGCCAACGTCCTGACTTTC
TRBJ2-7,-,few,TRBV7-9,CASSSPFGQGLYEQYF,TGTGCCAGCAGCTCCCCCTTCGGGCAGGGACTCTACGAGCAGTACTTC
TRBJ1-5,-,-,TRBV28,CASSLAPRNNQPQHF,TGTGCCAGCAGTTTGGCCCCCCGGAACAATCAGCCCCAGCATTTT
TRBJ1-2,-,few,TRBV4-3,CASSQDDRPAFYGYTF,TGCGCCAGCAGCCAGGACGATCGGCCGGCCTTCTATGGCTACACCTTC
TRBJ2-1,-,few,TRBV29-1,CSVRLRLVNEQFF,TGCAGCGTGAGACTGCGCCTGGTGAATGAGCAGTTCTTC
TRBJ2-3,-,few,TRBV6-1,CASSKFGDTQYF,TGTGCCAGCAGTAAATTCGGAGATACGCAGTATTTT
TRBJ2-1,-,-,TRBV19,CASSSRLKGNEQFF,TGTGCCAGTAGTTCGAGATTAAAGGGGAATGAGCAGTTCTTC
TRBJ2-1,TRBD1,few,TRBV7-2,CASSRHRQGGSYNEQFF,TGTGCCAGCAGCCGCCACCGACAGGGGGGCTCCTACAATGAGCAGTTCTTC
TRBJ1-5,-,-,TRBV5-6,CASSFWEYNQPQHF,TGTGCCAGCAGCTTTTGGGAGTATAATCAGCCCCAGCATTTT
TRBJ1-5,-,-,TRBV18,CASSQDWNQPQHF,TGTGCCAGCTCTCAGGACTGGAATCAGCCCCAGCATTTT
TRBJ2-2,-,few,TRBV25-1,CASSRVNTGELFF,TGTGCCAGCAGCAGGGTGAACACCGGGGAGCTGTTTTTT
TRBJ2-5,TRBD2,-,TRBV4-3,CASSQEYGTSGGAVSETQYF,TGCGCCAGCAGCCAAGAGTACGGGACTAGCGGGGGAGCTGTATCCGAGACCCAGTACTTC
TRBJ2-7,TRBD1,-,TRBV25-1,CASSLQGSYEQYF,TGTGCCAGCAGCCTACAGGGGTCTTACGAGCAGTACTTC
TRBJ2-5,TRBD2,-,TRBV6-1,CASSGLAGSSQETQYF,TGTGCCAGCAGTGGCCTAGCGGGGTCCTCCCAAGAGACCCAGTACTTC
TRBJ1-6,-,few,TRBV4-1,CASSQVGSGDNSPLHF,TGCGCCAGCAGCCAAGTGGGTTCAGGGGATAATTCACCCCTCCACTTT
TRBJ2-1,TRBD2,-,TRBV7-9,CASSHRGDYHEQFF,TGTGCCAGCAGCCACCGCGGGGACTACCATGAGCAGTTCTTC
TRBJ1-2,TRBD1,few,TRBV29-1,CSAQGQGRGVHGYTF,TGCAGCGCACAGGGGCAGGGGAGGGGAGTTCATGGCTACACCTTC
TRBJ2-7,-,few,TRBV4-2,CASSQDMAGPYEQYF,TGTGCCAGCAGCCAAGATATGGCAGGACCCTACGAGCAGTACTTC
TRBJ1-3,-,-,TRBV9,CASSVVPELTRGNTIYF,TGTGCCAGCAGCGTAGTTCCCGAGCTCACTCGCGGAAACACCATATATTTT
TRBJ1-3,-,-,TRBV25-1,CASSGRGAVPGNTIYF,TGTGCCAGCAGTGGCAGGGGTGCGGTCCCTGGAAACACCATATATTTT
TRBJ2-3,-,few,TRBV29-1,CSVRVRGTDTQYF,TGCAGCGTTAGAGTCAGGGGCACAGATACGCAGTATTTT
TRBJ2-7,-,few,TRBV18,CASSPGQDYYEQYF,TGTGCCAGCTCACCGGGGCAGGATTACTACGAGCAGTACTTC
TRBJ1-5,TRBD1,few,TRBV27,CASSSRPQGNQPQHF,TGTGCCAGCAGTTCACGCCCACAGGGGAATCAGCCCCAGCATTTT
TRBJ1-2,-,-,TRBV4-1,CASSQDGQGPYYGYTF,TGCGCCAGCAGCCAAGATGGCCAGGGGCCTTACTATGGCTACACCTTC
TRBJ2-1,TRBD2,-,TRBV19,CASSQPGLAGYNEQFF,TGTGCCAGTAGTCAACCGGGACTAGCCGGTTACAATGAGCAGTTCTTC
TRBJ2-7,TRBD1,few,TRBV7-9,CASTTTGQPSSYEQYF,TGTGCCAGCACCACAACGGGACAGCCGAGCTCCTACGAGCAGTACTTC
TRBJ1-4,-,-,TRBV9,CASSVRDNYEKLFF,TGTGCCAGCAGCGTCCGGGACAACTATGAAAAACTGTTTTTT
TRBJ2-1,TRBD1,few,TRBV5-1,CASSLFRTGYNEQFF,TGCGCCAGCAGCTTGTTTCGGACAGGGTACAATGAGCAGTTCTTC
TRBJ2-2,-,-,TRBV9,CASSVESFVPGELFF,TGTGCCAGCAGCGTGGAGAGTTTTGTACCCGGGGAGCTGTTTTTT